A single sample is the source of the 30 T cell receptor beta chains below, sequenced in a study of cytomegalovirus exposure and HLA in healthy donors. TCRdb's table, derived via immunoSEQ multiplex PCR, lists solely in-frame clones and lacks some. Of about 64,000 clones detected, more than 85% appear once; the ten largest clones hold around 1.8%. The source material was PBMCs. The origin of the receptors is a woman aged 18-29 years in good health and CMV-seronegative.

The chain couples TRBV6-5 to TRBJ2-7; D not resolved. The germline V gene has CDR1 MNHEY and CDR2 SVGAGI. This CDR3 is 13 amino acids long. V gave up 2 bases and J gave up 6 bases, with 11 bases separating them. The CDR3 DNA reads as TGTGCCAGCAGTTACAGCCCTCGACTCGAGCAGTACTTC. Translation: CASSYSPRLEQYF.

The chain uses TRBV4-1 and TRBJ2-1; possibly TRBD2 for D (5 bases). The CDR3 extends over 14 amino acids. Germline CDR1 and CDR2: MGHRA and YSYEKL. Trimming took off 0 bases at V and 4 bases at J, with 7 bases between the two ends. The DNA of the CDR3 is TGCGCCAGCAGCCAAGAGAGGACTTACAATGAGCAGTTCTTC. Amino acid sequence: CASSQERTYNEQFF.

The J gene is TRBJ2-1, the V gene TRBV7-3, with 13 nucleotides matching TRBD2. This CDR3 spans 18 amino acids. The ends lost 5 bases at V and 2 bases at J; junction bases unmatched: 9. CDR1 and CDR2 from the germline V gene are SGHTA and FQGTGA. The CDR3 loop is CASSLGLAGVTPYNEQFF. The CDR3 DNA reads as TGTGCCAGCAGCCTAGGACTAGCGGGAGTTACCCCCTACAATGAGCAGTTCTTC.

The chain carries TRBV6-5 and TRBJ2-2, with a possible D match to TRBD1 (6 bases). The CDR3 runs to 16 residues. CDR1 is MNHEY and CDR2 is SVGAGI in the germline V gene. V lost 0 bases and J lost 9, with 17 bases in between. CDR3 sequence: CASSYSEGTLTRELFF. Written as DNA, the CDR3 is TGTGCCAGCAGTTACTCTGAAGGGACACTTACTAGGGAGCTGTTTTTT.

In this sample, this clone turned up a few times. The chain employs TRBV5-1 and TRBJ2-3, with D perhaps TRBD2 (7 bases). The germline gives CDR1 SGHRS, CDR2 YFSETQ. V was shortened by 7 bases and J by 1 base, with 16 bases between the two germline ends. The CDR3 runs to 15 residues. In nucleotides, the CDR3 is TGCGCCAGCCAAGACGGGGGGCGGGGCACAGATACGCAGTATTTT. Its protein is CASQDGGRGTDTQYF.

This rearrangement joins TRBV30 to TRBJ1-5, with 9 positions matching TRBD1. Germline lookup yields CDR1 GTSNPN and CDR2 SVGIG (reference sequence). Trimming at V came to 4 bases and at J to 5 bases, leaving 9 bases not matched to a gene. This CDR3 has 15 residues. In nucleotides, the CDR3 is TGTGCCTGGAAACCGGGACAGGGCCGACATCAGCCCCAGCATTTT. Its protein product is CAWKPGQGRHQPQHF.

There are a few counts of this clone. This sequence joins TRBV4-3 and TRBJ1-3; D is perhaps TRBD1 (6 bases). The germline V gene has CDR1 LGHNA and CDR2 YSLEER. The V end was cut by 1 base, the J end by 4 bases, with 11 bases between. The CDR3 runs to 15 residues. CDR3 DNA sequence: TGCGCCAGCAGCCAAGTCGGGGGGCTGGGAAACACCATATATTTT. It encodes CASSQVGGLGNTIYF.

The rearrangement joins TRBV9 to TRBJ2-1; D is unresolved. The CDR3 totals 14 residues. V was cut by 0 bases and J by 6 bases, with 10 bases left in between. Germline assignment: CDR1 SGDLS and CDR2 YYNGEE. CDR3 amino acids: CASSVVEASNEQFF. The CDR3 coding sequence is TGTGCCAGCAGCGTAGTAGAAGCTTCCAATGAGCAGTTCTTC.

This clone has a single count. The J gene is TRBJ1-5, the V gene TRBV6-1, with 9 bases fitting TRBD1. In germline, CDR1 is MNHNS, CDR2 SASEGT. The junction had 4 bases not matched to a gene; V was cut back by 4 bases and J by 6 bases. This CDR3 is built from 14 residues. CDR3 bases: TGTGCCAGCAGTGGACAGGGGGACGGTCAGCCCCAGCATTTT. The encoded protein is CASSGQGDGQPQHF.

The chain carries TRBV19 and TRBJ1-1; D gene uncertain. V lost 9 bases and J 1 base, leaving 21 bases between the germline ends. Looked up from germline, CDR1 is LNHDA and CDR2 is SQIVND (reference sequence). This CDR3 is built from 16 residues. The CDR3 region has the DNA TGTGCCAGCACTGCAGTATGGGCCAGTACGAACACTGAAGCTTTCTTT. This translates into CASTAVWASTNTEAFF.

This clone has only one observation. Within the sample, other DNA sequences also encode this same CDR3. The rearrangement links TRBV15 to TRBJ2-7; a possible D gene is TRBD1 (5 bases). CDR3 length equals 15 residues. The germline V gene encodes CDR1 LNHNV and CDR2 YYDKDF (reference sequence). Trimming took off 0 bases at V and 0 bases at J, with 9 bases between the two ends. The CDR3 loop is CATSRDPRDSYEQYF. The CDR3 DNA follows: TGTGCCACCAGCAGAGATCCCAGGGACTCCTACGAGCAGTACTTC.

This chain connects TRBV7-9 to TRBJ2-5; D is undetermined. The V gene's germline CDR1 is SEHNR and CDR2 FQNEAQ (reference sequence). V was pared by 2 bases and J by 2 bases, with 9 bases between. The CDR3 runs to 14 residues. CDR3 in amino acids: CASSLIGDQETQYF. CDR3 in DNA: TGTGCCAGCAGCTTAATCGGAGATCAAGAGACCCAGTACTTC.

The chain employs TRBV5-1 and TRBJ2-2; D gene uncertain. This CDR3 contains 15 residues. Per the germline V gene, CDR1 is SGHRS and CDR2 is YFSETQ. V was pared by 4 bases and J by 2 bases, with 12 bases between. The CDR3 DNA follows: TGCGCCAGCAGCCTTGAAGGAGAAAACACCGGGGAGCTGTTTTTT. Protein product: CASSLEGENTGELFF.

The rearrangement uses TRBV5-1 and TRBJ2-5; 10 bases are a match to TRBD2. This CDR3 region has 14 residues. In germline, CDR1 is SGHRS, CDR2 YFSETQ. Trimming removed 5 bases from V and 5 bases from J; junction bases left unmatched: 6. CDR3 in amino acids: CASSLAGAGETQYF. The CDR3 DNA follows: TGCGCCAGCAGTCTAGCGGGAGCCGGGGAGACCCAGTACTTC.

The chain recombines TRBV5-6 with TRBJ2-1; D is possibly TRBD2 (5 bases). There are 15 residues in the CDR3. The ends were cut back, 0 bases at V and 0 bases at J, with 7 bases in the middle. Germline CDR1 is SGHDT and CDR2 is YYEEEE. DNA for the CDR3: TGTGCCAGCAGCTTGGTTGAGGGCTCCTACAATGAGCAGTTCTTC. Translated: CASSLVEGSYNEQFF.

This chain connects TRBV5-4 to TRBJ2-1; weak D call: TRBD1 (6 bases). This CDR3 is built from 16 residues. Trimming pared 4 bases from V and 0 bases from J, leaving 14 bases between. CDR1 is SGHNT and CDR2 is YYREEE in the germline V gene (reference sequence). CDR3 nucleotides: TGTGCCAGCAGCGCGACAGGCTTGAGCTCCTACAATGAGCAGTTCTTC. Protein: CASSATGLSSYNEQFF.

This sequence joins TRBV7-2 and TRBJ2-3; D may be TRBD2 (6 bases). V lost 1 base and J lost 4, with 12 bases in between. Germline CDR1 reads SGHTA; CDR2 reads FQGNSA. The CDR3 covers 15 residues. For the CDR3, the DNA is TGTGCCAGCAGCTTAGATGGAGGGCCCCCAGATACGCAGTATTTT. As protein: CASSLDGGPPDTQYF.

This rearrangement joins TRBV15 to TRBJ2-5; possibly TRBD1 for D (5 bases). The V and J ends lost 4 bases and 4 bases respectively, with 10 bases between them. CDR1 and CDR2 (germline): LNHNV, YYDKDF (reference sequence). The CDR3 extends over 13 amino acids. The CDR3 here is CATSMGLAETQYF. DNA of the CDR3: TGTGCCACCAGCATGGGGCTCGCAGAGACCCAGTACTTC.

V and J are TRBV7-2 and TRBJ1-2; possible D gene TRBD1, 5 bases. Trimming left V 6 bases short and J 3 bases short, with 11 bases between. Germline V CDR1 and CDR2: SGHTA, FQGNSA. CDR3 length equals 13 residues. The DNA for the CDR3 is TGTGCCAGCAGAGCCGACAGATACTATGGCTACACCTTC. It is translated as CASRADRYYGYTF.

CDR3 in DNA: TGTGCCAGCAGCCCCCGCCCAGCGGGAGTGGTCAATGAGCAGTTCTTC. Its translation: CASSPRPAGVVNEQFF. This rearrangement joins TRBV27 to TRBJ2-1; 8 bases are shared with TRBD2. CDR1 MNHEY and CDR2 SMNVEV come from the germline V gene (reference sequence). The ends lost 6 bases at V and 6 bases at J; junction bases unmatched: 13. The CDR3 loop spans 16 amino acids.

The V and J genes are TRBV19 and TRBJ2-1, with D perhaps matching TRBD1 (6 bases). There are 12 residues in the CDR3. Looked up from germline, CDR1 is LNHDA and CDR2 is SQIVND (reference sequence). Trimming left V 0 bases short and J 9 bases short, with 6 bases between. The CDR3 reads CASSIEGAEQFF. CDR3 coding DNA: TGTGCCAGTAGTATAGAGGGGGCTGAGCAGTTCTTC. The whole variable domain, remainder taken from reference TRBV19 and TRBJ2-1, is DGGITQSPKYLFRKEGQNVTLSCEQNLNHDAMYWYRQDPGQGLRLIYYSQIVNDFQKGDIAEGYSVSREKKESFPLTVTSAQKNPTAFYLCASSIEGAEQFFGPGTRLTVL.

The rearrangement joins TRBV7-8 to TRBJ2-3; tentative D call: TRBD2 (6 bases). Germline V gives CDR1 SGHVS, CDR2 FQNEAQ. V shed 5 bases and J shed 6 bases, with 15 bases lying between them. The CDR3 has 14 amino acids. This CDR3 reads CASSATLAFDTQYF. CDR3 nucleotide sequence: TGTGCCAGCAGCGCTACCCTAGCGTTCGATACGCAGTATTTT.

The chain recombines TRBV4-3 with TRBJ2-1; TRBD2 matches 7 bases. The CDR3 covers 15 residues. The junction had 9 bases not matched to a gene; V was cut back by 3 bases and J by 7 bases. Looked up from germline, CDR1 is LGHNA and CDR2 is YSLEER. The CDR3, as DNA: TGCGCCAGCAGCCAGGGGGGAGGGGCGGGGAATGAGCAGTTCTTC. Its translation: CASSQGGGAGNEQFF.

The chain joins TRBV7-8 to TRBJ1-3; D gene unclear. Looked up from germline, CDR1 is SGHVS and CDR2 is FQNEAQ. V lost 7 bases, J lost 4 bases, and 20 bases lay in between. The CDR3 contains 16 residues. The CDR3 DNA is TGTGCCAGCACCCCTAGAGGCCGGAGTGGGGGAAACACCATATATTTT. It encodes CASTPRGRSGGNTIYF.

The V call is TRBV7-3, the J call TRBJ2-7; 8 positions agree with TRBD2. With 5 bases clipped from V and 0 bases from J, the junction kept 12 bases outside the gene matches. The CDR3 spans 17 residues. Germline V gives CDR1 SGHTA, CDR2 FQGTGA. This CDR3 is CASSRRRAGTSSYEQYF. Here the CDR3 DNA reads TGTGCCAGCAGCAGACGGAGGGCAGGGACTAGCTCCTACGAGCAGTACTTC.

J is TRBJ1-2 and V is TRBV2, with D possibly matching TRBD1 (5 bases). Germline V gene lookup returns CDR1 SNHLY and CDR2 FYNNEI. The CDR3 loop spans 12 amino acids. V was clipped by 5 bases and J by 4 bases, with 8 bases between them. The CDR3 bases are TGTGCCAGCAGTAAAGGGGCCTATGGCTACACCTTC. The encoded protein is CASSKGAYGYTF.

The rearrangement joins TRBV10-1 to TRBJ2-3; a weak D match, TRBD1 (5 bases). V shed 4 bases and J shed 6 bases, with 11 bases lying between them. The length of the CDR3 is 13 residues. Germline-derived CDR1 and CDR2 are WNHNN and SYGVQD (reference sequence). DNA of the CDR3: TGCGCCAGCAGTGTGCAGGGTTCCGATACGCAGTATTTT. This sequence encodes CASSVQGSDTQYF.

This sequence joins TRBV7-9 and TRBJ1-2; D unclear. Trimming cost V 1 base and J 2 bases, with 8 bases left between them. The CDR3 spans 14 residues. From germline, CDR1 is SEHNR and CDR2 FQNEAQ (reference sequence). The CDR3 loop reads CASSLEAQNYGYTF. CDR3 DNA sequence: TGTGCCAGCAGCTTAGAGGCACAGAACTATGGCTACACCTTC.

The chain carries TRBV2 and TRBJ1-3; no clear D. Per germline, CDR1 SNHLY and CDR2 FYNNEI. The CDR3 has 15 amino acids. Trimming took off 1 base at V and 0 bases at J, with 7 bases between the two ends. Written as DNA, the CDR3 is TGTGCCAGCAGTGAAGACCTGAGCTCTGGAAACACCATATATTTT. It translates to CASSEDLSSGNTIYF.

Turning to this clone: Additional DNA sequences in this sample encode the identical CDR3. J is TRBJ2-7 and V is TRBV27; D is perhaps TRBD1 (6 bases). The CDR3 spans 13 residues. Germline CDR1 and CDR2: MNHEY and SMNVEV (reference sequence). Between the trimmed V and J ends, which lost 6 bases and 2 bases, there was a span of 11 bases. The CDR3 spells CASRSSGAYEQYF. For the CDR3, the DNA is TGTGCCAGCAGGTCCTCAGGGGCCTACGAGCAGTACTTC.